Presented here are 13 T cell receptor beta chains from one specimen sequenced in a study of cytomegalovirus exposure and HLA in healthy donors. PCR used 60 Vbeta primers and 13 Jbeta primers. Clones were sequenced by immunoSEQ multiplex PCR, and TCRdb holds only the in-frame ones, with some missing. The table records 150,000 to 200,000 clones, about four fifths of them present only once. Source material: PBMCs. The receptors derive from a woman younger than 30 in good health and CMV-seropositive.

This clone was seen only a few times. The chain employs TRBV27 and TRBJ1-5, with D perhaps matching TRBD1 (6 bases). V lost 4 bases and J 3 bases, leaving 10 bases between the germline ends. The CDR3 extends over 14 amino acids. Germline-derived CDR1 and CDR2 are MNHEY and SMNVEV (reference sequence). CDR3 DNA: TGTGCCAGCAGTTCCACAGGGAACAATCAGCCCCAGCATTTT. Its protein is CASSSTGNNQPQHF.

The chain has TRBV25-1 and TRBJ1-3; 7 nucleotides match TRBD1. Germline V gene data show CDR1 as MGHDK and CDR2 as SYGVNS. Germline trimming cut 5 bases from V and 2 bases from J; bases unmatched to any gene: 6. CDR3 length: 15 residues. The CDR3: CASSRQGGAGNTIYF. As DNA, the CDR3 is TGTGCCAGCAGTAGACAGGGTGGTGCTGGAAACACCATATATTTT.

This chain connects TRBV7-6 to TRBJ2-1, with 7 nucleotides matching TRBD2. This CDR3 is built from 15 residues. The germline V gene has CDR1 SGHVS and CDR2 FNYEAQ. V gave up 6 bases and J gave up 9 bases; unmatched junction bases: 14. In nucleotides, the CDR3 is TGTGCCAGCAGTCAACCCAGCGGGGCGAAGGTTGAGCAGTTCTTC. Encoded protein: CASSQPSGAKVEQFF. Using reference TRBV7-6 and TRBJ2-1 for the parts outside the CDR3, the full variable domain is GAGVSQSPRYKVTKRGQDVALRCDPISGHVSLYWYRQALGQGPEFLTYFNYEAQQDKSGLPNDRFSAERPEGSISTLTIQRTEQRDSAMYRCASSQPSGAKVEQFFGPGTRLTVL.

The chain has TRBV4-1 and TRBJ2-1, with D possibly being TRBD2 (7 bases). Trimming removed 1 base from V and 9 bases from J, with 16 bases in between. Germline V gene sequence: CDR1 MGHRA, CDR2 YSYEKL. The length of the CDR3 is 15 residues. The CDR3 DNA is TGCGCCAGCAGCCAAGGGCTGCGGGGGCGCGGTGAGCAGTTCTTC. It yields the protein CASSQGLRGRGEQFF.

The J gene is TRBJ2-7, the V gene TRBV11-2; 14 bases map to TRBD2. This CDR3 is 16 amino acids long. V was pared by 0 bases and J by 7 bases, with 5 bases of the junction left unmatched. CDR1 is SGHAT, CDR2 FQNNGV, per germline. The CDR3 DNA follows: TGTGCCAGCAGCTTAGAGAGACTAGCGGGGGGGCGTGAGCAGTACTTC. It codes for CASSLERLAGGREQYF.

To note about this clone: The same CDR3 also results from other DNA sequences found in this sample. V and J are TRBV30 and TRBJ1-2; tentatively, D is TRBD1 (6 bases). Germline lookup yields CDR1 GTSNPN and CDR2 SVGIG (reference sequence). V lost 0 bases and J lost 2, with 10 bases in between. CDR3 length equals 14 residues. CDR3 sequence: CAWSVLGQNYGYTF. CDR3 in DNA: TGTGCCTGGAGTGTTCTTGGACAGAACTATGGCTACACCTTC.

This chain uses TRBV2 with TRBJ2-1; 11 bases match TRBD1. CDR3 length: 16 residues. The germline V gene has CDR1 SNHLY and CDR2 FYNNEI. J was trimmed by 4 bases and V by 6 bases; bases with no gene match: 8. The CDR3 loop is CASRVPGQGVYNEQFF. The CDR3 DNA follows: TGTGCCAGCAGAGTACCGGGACAGGGGGTATACAATGAGCAGTTCTTC.

The genes are TRBV18 and TRBJ2-7; 8 bases are a match to TRBD1. With V trimmed by 3 bases and J by 2 bases, 3 bases remained unmatched. Germline lookup yields CDR1 KGHSH and CDR2 LQKENI. This CDR3 has 14 amino acids. The CDR3 DNA follows: TGTGCCAGCTCACCGGGGACAGGAGCCTACGAGCAGTACTTC. Its protein product is CASSPGTGAYEQYF. The complete variable domain, with remaining parts taken from reference TRBV18 and TRBJ2-7, reads NAGVMQNPRHLVRRRGQEARLRCSPMKGHSHVYWYRQLPEEGLKFMVYLQKENIIDESGMPKERFSAEFPKEGPSILRIQQVVRGDSAAYFCASSPGTGAYEQYFGPGTRLTVT.

Of note for this clone: Sequence at one end of the junction differs from germline and may be a read error. The chain has TRBV7-9 and TRBJ2-7; the D gene is possibly TRBD1 (5 bases). The CDR3 totals 16 residues. Germline lookup yields CDR1 SEHNR and CDR2 FQNEAQ (reference sequence). This CDR3 is CSSSLVLGLSSYEQYF. The DNA of the CDR3 is TGTTCCAGCAGCTTAGTCCTGGGGCTTAGCTCCTACGAGCAGTACTTC. The whole variable domain, remainder taken from reference TRBV7-9 and TRBJ2-7, is DTGVSQNPRHKITKRGQNVTFRCDPISEHNRLYWYRQTLGQGPEFLTYFQNEAQLEKSRLLSDRFSAERPKGSFSTLEIQRTEQGDSAMYLCSSSLVLGLSSYEQYFGPGTRLTVT.

The table lists this clone with a few counts. The rearrangement joins TRBV28 to TRBJ1-1, with D perhaps matching TRBD1 (5 bases). In germline, CDR1 is MDHEN, CDR2 SYDVKM. The CDR3 extends over 13 amino acids. V shed 5 bases and J shed 7 bases, with 14 bases lying between them. CDR3 sequence reads: CASSRGGDLEAFF. CDR3 sequence (DNA): TGTGCCAGCAGTCGGGGAGGGGACCTTGAAGCTTTCTTT.

CDR3 region: CSVDGLPQETQYF. The CDR3 bases are TGCAGCGTTGATGGGCTGCCCCAAGAGACCCAGTACTTC. The chain carries TRBV29-1 and TRBJ2-5; D remains ambiguous. The germline gives CDR1 SQVTM, CDR2 ANQGSEA. Between the trimmed V and J ends, which lost 3 bases and 1 base, there was a span of 9 bases. The CDR3 is 13 amino acids.

CDR3 coding DNA: TGTGCCAGCAGCCATGAAAGACAGCCGAACACTGAAGCTTTCTTT. Translated: CASSHERQPNTEAFF. V gene TRBV7-8 combines with J gene TRBJ1-1; possible D gene TRBD1, 5 bases. The CDR3 contains 15 residues. Germline V gene data show CDR1 as SGHVS and CDR2 as FQNEAQ. The ends were cut back, 5 bases at V and 1 base at J, with 14 bases in the middle.

This clone was observed a handful of times. This sequence joins TRBV11-3 and TRBJ2-1; possible D gene TRBD2, 6 bases. This CDR3 is 16 amino acids long. V was trimmed by 5 bases and J by 0 bases, leaving 14 bases between them. The V gene's germline CDR1 is SGHNT and CDR2 YENEEA. DNA for the CDR3: TGTGCCAGCAGCCCCCGCGGGGCCAGCTCCTACAATGAGCAGTTCTTC. Protein sequence: CASSPRGASSYNEQFF.